The 18 T cell receptor beta chains presented below share a single source sample, sequenced in a study of blood T cell repertoires in COVID-19. Repertoires were generated with immunoSEQ multiplex PCR, while TCRdb's copy carries only in-frame clones and drops some. Among fewer than 200,000 clones listed, 76% were seen once. Sequencing input: peripheral blood. The receptors originated from a woman aged 50 to 60 with active or convalescent COVID-19.

The genes are TRBV5-1 and TRBJ2-7; possible D gene TRBD1, 5 bases. V was clipped by 4 bases and J by 2 bases, with 13 bases between them. This CDR3 has 14 amino acids. Germline V gives CDR1 SGHRS, CDR2 YFSETQ. The CDR3 DNA reads TGCGCCAGCAGCGCACAGGTGGGAACCTACGAGCAGTACTTC. Amino acids: CASSAQVGTYEQYF.

This chain links TRBV19 with TRBJ1-1, with 8 bases identical to TRBD1. CDR1 and CDR2 from the germline V gene are LNHDA and SQIVND (reference sequence). Trimming took 8 bases from V and 0 from J; bases not matched to a gene: 5. The CDR3 spans 14 residues. CDR3 protein: CASGDRRLNTEAFF. CDR3 coding DNA: TGTGCCAGTGGGGACAGGAGATTGAACACTGAAGCTTTCTTT.

The CDR3 reads CASRRTGCPQHF. CDR3 DNA: TGTGCCAGCAGGCGTACAGGGTGCCCCCAGCATTTT. The rearrangement joins TRBV3-1 (or the pseudogene TRBV3-2) to TRBJ1-5; TRBD1 is a possible D gene (6 bases). The CDR3 totals 12 residues. Trimming left V 6 bases short and J 10 bases short, with 13 bases between. Germline CDR1 is LGHDT and CDR2 is YNNKEL (reference sequence).

The chain has TRBV6-1 and TRBJ1-1, with D maybe TRBD1 (6 bases). This CDR3 is 15 amino acids long. The V gene's germline CDR1 is MNHNS and CDR2 SASEGT. V shed 0 bases and J shed 5 bases, with 13 bases lying between them. CDR3 residues: CASSEAAGAGTEAFF. The CDR3 DNA is TGTGCCAGCAGTGAAGCGGCAGGGGCTGGGACTGAAGCTTTCTTT.

J is TRBJ1-6 and V is TRBV19; TRBD1 agrees at 12 bases. The CDR3 totals 19 residues. The J segment lost 7 bases and the V segment lost 3 bases, leaving 13 bases of the junction unmatched. Germline V lookup: CDR1 LNHDA, CDR2 SQIVND (reference sequence). CDR3 sequence (DNA): TGTGCCAGTAGTATTAGTTACTACTCCGGGACAGGGGGCAATTCACCCCTCCACTTT. Translated, it gives CASSISYYSGTGGNSPLHF. Full variable domain (outside the CDR3, taken from reference TRBV19 and TRBJ1-6): DGGITQSPKYLFRKEGQNVTLSCEQNLNHDAMYWYRQDPGQGLRLIYYSQIVNDFQKGDIAEGYSVSREKKESFPLTVTSAQKNPTAFYLCASSISYYSGTGGNSPLHFGNGTRLTVT.

The chain couples TRBV25-1 to TRBJ2-7, with D tentatively TRBD2 (6 bases). Germline V gene lookup returns CDR1 MGHDK and CDR2 SYGVNS. Trimming took off 4 bases at V and 5 bases at J, with 18 bases between the two ends. CDR3 size: 15 residues. The DNA of the CDR3 is TGTGCCAGCAGTGCCCGACTAGACCGCCGCCACGAGCAGTACTTC. This encodes CASSARLDRRHEQYF.

V and J are TRBV7-6 and TRBJ2-1, with 11 bases matching TRBD2. CDR1 is SGHVS and CDR2 is FNYEAQ in the germline V gene. The CDR3 is 17 amino acids. J lost 4 bases, V lost 4 bases, and 9 bases had no gene match. The CDR3 DNA sequence: TGTGCCAGCAGCTCCGAGCTAGCGGGAGGAAAGTACAATGAGCAGTTCTTC. Its translation is CASSSELAGGKYNEQFF. Based on the CDR3 plus reference TRBV7-6 and TRBJ2-1, the full variable domain is GAGVSQSPRYKVTKRGQDVALRCDPISGHVSLYWYRQALGQGPEFLTYFNYEAQQDKSGLPNDRFSAERPEGSISTLTIQRTEQRDSAMYRCASSSELAGGKYNEQFFGPGTRLTVL.

The chain employs TRBV19 and TRBJ1-3; perhaps TRBD1 as D (6 bases). Trimming removed 7 bases at V and 1 base at J, with 11 bases between. The V gene's germline CDR1 is LNHDA and CDR2 SQIVND (reference sequence). The CDR3 totals 14 residues. In DNA form, the CDR3 reads TGTGCCAGTACCATGGACAGATCTGGAAACACCATATATTTT. It codes for CASTMDRSGNTIYF.

The chain has TRBV4-3 and TRBJ1-4; no firm D call. The CDR3 covers 15 residues. Between the trimmed V and J ends, which lost 3 bases and 7 bases, there was a span of 15 bases. Germline CDR1 reads LGHNA; CDR2 reads YSLEER. The CDR3 loop is CASSQEQTLFEKLFF. In DNA, the CDR3 is TGCGCCAGCAGCCAGGAACAGACCCTCTTTGAAAAACTGTTTTTT.

This clone has at least ten counts. This rearrangement joins TRBV19 to TRBJ2-7, with D perhaps matching TRBD1 (7 bases). Germline V gives CDR1 LNHDA, CDR2 SQIVND (reference sequence). Trimming took off 5 bases at V and 2 bases at J, with 13 bases between the two ends. The CDR3 sequence is 14 residues long. Here the CDR3 reads CASSVDRRAYEQYF. CDR3 DNA sequence: TGTGCCAGTAGTGTGGACAGGAGGGCCTACGAGCAGTACTTC.

The genes are TRBV5-1 and TRBJ2-7; 10 positions match TRBD1. Per the germline V gene, CDR1 is SGHRS and CDR2 is YFSETQ. The CDR3 runs 15 residues. V lost 4 bases, J lost 3 bases, and 7 bases stayed unmatched. This CDR3 is CASSAYGTGVYEQYF. CDR3 coding DNA: TGCGCCAGCAGCGCCTACGGGACAGGGGTCTACGAGCAGTACTTC. The complete variable domain, with remaining parts taken from reference TRBV5-1 and TRBJ2-7, reads KAGVTQTPRYLIKTRGQQVTLSCSPISGHRSVSWYQQTPGQGLQFLFEYFSETQRNKGNFPGRFSGRQFSNSRSEMNVSTLELGDSALYLCASSAYGTGVYEQYFGPGTRLTVT.

This clone was detected a few times. The rearrangement uses TRBV19 and TRBJ1-6, with D possibly TRBD1 on 6 matching bases. CDR3 length: 14 residues. Germline V gene lookup returns CDR1 LNHDA and CDR2 SQIVND (reference sequence). Trimming took 6 bases from V and 6 from J, leaving 12 bases between them. The CDR3 DNA sequence: TGTGCCAGTAGATCAGGGACATCTAATTCACCCCTCCACTTT. This translates into CASRSGTSNSPLHF.

The chain joins TRBV3-1 (or the pseudogene TRBV3-2) to TRBJ1-1; no firm D call. Germline lookup yields CDR1 LGHDT and CDR2 YNNKEL (reference sequence). This CDR3 is 15 amino acids long. Trimming left V 0 bases short and J 1 base short, with 9 bases between. The CDR3 nucleotides are TGTGCCAGCAGCCAAGAACGACAATGGAACACTGAAGCTTTCTTT. Protein: CASSQERQWNTEAFF.

The rearrangement links TRBV5-4 to TRBJ2-7; 8 bases are a match to TRBD2. Germline-derived CDR1 and CDR2 are SGHNT and YYREEE (reference sequence). With 3 bases clipped from V and 3 bases from J, the junction kept 8 bases outside the gene matches. This CDR3 spans 15 amino acids. Here the CDR3 reads CASSWHPGLDYEQYF. The CDR3 nucleotides are TGTGCCAGCAGCTGGCACCCGGGACTAGACTACGAGCAGTACTTC.

This chain connects TRBV7-3 to TRBJ2-6, with TRBD1 matching over 8 bases. CDR3 length: 18 residues. The ends lost 7 bases at V and 0 bases at J; junction bases unmatched: 11. Germline values: CDR1 SGHTA, CDR2 FQGTGA. The CDR3 is CASTNLGTGVSGANVLTF. The CDR3 DNA reads as TGTGCCAGCACAAACCTCGGGACAGGCGTCTCTGGGGCCAACGTCCTGACTTTC.

The rearrangement links TRBV19 to TRBJ2-7; 9 positions agree with TRBD2. J was trimmed by 3 bases and V by 3 bases; bases with no gene match: 9. CDR3 length: 16 residues. Germline V lookup: CDR1 LNHDA, CDR2 SQIVND (reference sequence). CDR3 sequence: CASSMPGLAGFYEQYF. In DNA, the CDR3 is TGTGCCAGTAGTATGCCGGGTCTAGCGGGGTTCTACGAGCAGTACTTC.

This chain links TRBV4-2 with TRBJ1-2, with unresolved D. CDR3 length: 12 residues. With 4 bases removed from V and 3 bases from J, the gap between germline ends came to 6 bases. Germline V lookup: CDR1 LGHNA, CDR2 YNFKEQ. This CDR3 is CASSPGDYGYTF. The CDR3 DNA reads TGTGCCAGCAGCCCGGGAGACTATGGCTACACCTTC.

This chain links TRBV5-1 with TRBJ1-2, with 9 bases that match TRBD1. J gave up 8 bases and V 4 bases, and 9 bases lay outside the gene matches. Looked up from germline, CDR1 is SGHRS and CDR2 is YFSETQ. There are 14 residues in the CDR3. CDR3 sequence (DNA): TGCGCCAGCAGCATAACCGGGACAGGGAGCGGCTACACCTTC. This encodes CASSITGTGSGYTF.